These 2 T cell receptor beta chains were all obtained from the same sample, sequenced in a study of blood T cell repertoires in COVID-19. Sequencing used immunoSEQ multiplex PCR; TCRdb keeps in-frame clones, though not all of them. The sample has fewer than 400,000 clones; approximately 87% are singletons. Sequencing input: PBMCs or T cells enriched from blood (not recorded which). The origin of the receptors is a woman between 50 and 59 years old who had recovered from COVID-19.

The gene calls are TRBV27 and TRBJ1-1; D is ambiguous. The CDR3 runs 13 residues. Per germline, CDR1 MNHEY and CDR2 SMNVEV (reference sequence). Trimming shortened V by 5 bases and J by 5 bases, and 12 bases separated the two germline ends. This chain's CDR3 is CASSHNMRTEAFF. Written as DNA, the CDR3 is TGTGCCAGCAGTCATAACATGCGGACTGAAGCTTTCTTT.

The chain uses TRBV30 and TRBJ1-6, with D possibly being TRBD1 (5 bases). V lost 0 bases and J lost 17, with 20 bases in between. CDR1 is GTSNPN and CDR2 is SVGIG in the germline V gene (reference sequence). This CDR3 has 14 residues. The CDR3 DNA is TGTGCCTGGAGTGTATCGAACCAGGGTGCTGCTGTCCACTTT. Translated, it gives CAWSVSNQGAAVHF.